The clone carrying this T cell receptor beta chain was recorded a few times. Original processing methods: Estimated nucleated cell counts came from reference gene primer amplification. The data were produced by immunoSEQ multiplex PCR, yet TCRdb's version contains in-frame clones alone and is incomplete. V and J calls and clone size are as listed in that table; D and trimming were resolved from the DNA. The table includes about 480,000 clones, about 89% detected once. The CDR3 totals 13 residues. Germline trimming cut 8 bases from V and 4 bases from J; bases unmatched to any gene: 3. From germline, CDR1 is MNHEY and CDR2 SVGAGI. These data belong to a study of blood T cell repertoires in COVID-19. Study information: Sites in the United States, Italy and Spain provided acute and convalescent COVID-19 samples. T cells, B-cell-depleted T cells, or PBMCs provided the cDNA or gDNA that served as material.

The rearrangement joins TRBV6-5 to TRBJ1-5; 9 positions agree with TRBD1. The receptor was isolated from a woman in her twenties or thirties with acute or convalescent COVID-19. Sequencing was done on a sample of peripheral blood. The CDR3 DNA reads as TGTGCCAGCGGAGGGACAGGGAATCAGCCCCAGCATTTT. Encoded protein: CASGGTGNQPQHF.